The 13 T cell receptor beta chains presented below share a single source sample, sequenced in a study of OX40 agonist ivuxolimab in advanced cancers. Produced via immunoSEQ multiplex PCR; TCRdb's table is partial and in-frame only. The data show approximately 79,000 clones, with around 86% seen just once and around 2.5% held by the top ten. The sequencing used CD4+ or CD8+ T cells sorted from blood, collected in a trial of the OX40 agonist ivuxolimab. Receptors originate from an adult with an advanced solid tumor such as melanoma, head and neck, liver or kidney cancer.

The chain recombines TRBV5-1 with TRBJ2-3; D not certain. Trimming cost V 4 bases and J 2 bases, with 17 bases left between them. Germline assignment: CDR1 SGHRS and CDR2 YFSETQ. The CDR3 has 16 amino acids. DNA for the CDR3: TGCGCCAGCAGCCCAACAGTGAACCGCAACACAGATACGCAGTATTTT. Its protein is CASSPTVNRNTDTQYF.

This clone occurred a few times. This same CDR3 is encoded by further DNA sequences in the sample. The chain uses TRBV5-1 and TRBJ1-1; maybe TRBD1 (5 bases). V lost 2 bases and J lost 4, with 12 bases in between. CDR3 size: 14 residues. In germline, CDR1 is SGHRS, CDR2 YFSETQ. The CDR3 DNA reads TGCGCCAGCAGCTTCCGGTCCACAGGCACTGAAGCTTTCTTT. It specifies CASSFRSTGTEAFF.

The chain combines TRBV5-4 with TRBJ2-1, with 11 bases matching TRBD2. The CDR3 has 16 residues. J lost 7 bases, V lost 4 bases, and 10 bases had no gene match. Looked up from germline, CDR1 is SGHNT and CDR2 is YYREEE (reference sequence). CDR3: CASSPDGTSGKNEQFF. As DNA, the CDR3 is TGTGCCAGCAGCCCTGACGGGACTAGCGGAAAGAATGAGCAGTTCTTC.

This clone is a singleton in its sample. A junction end diverges from the germline sequence, so it may reflect a read error. The chain uses TRBV2 and TRBJ1-3; 8 bases agree with TRBD1. The CDR3 is 14 residues long. Germline CDR1 SNHLY, CDR2 FYNNEI. The CDR3 region is CASSEQGAGYTIYF. Here the CDR3 DNA reads TGTGCCAGCAGTGAACAGGGGGCTGGATACACCATATATTTT.

The CDR3 here is CASSPGQGGETQYF. In DNA form, the CDR3 reads TGCGCCAGCAGCCCTGGACAGGGAGGTGAGACCCAGTACTTC. The rearrangement uses TRBV5-1 and TRBJ2-5; 8 bases fit TRBD1. The length of the CDR3 is 14 residues. Per germline, CDR1 SGHRS and CDR2 YFSETQ. After removal of 4 bases from V and 5 bases from J, the junction contained 7 bases not matched to a gene. The variable domain in full, completed from reference TRBV5-1 and TRBJ2-5, reads KAGVTQTPRYLIKTRGQQVTLSCSPISGHRSVSWYQQTPGQGLQFLFEYFSETQRNKGNFPGRFSGRQFSNSRSEMNVSTLELGDSALYLCASSPGQGGETQYFGPGTRLLVL.

The chain is built from TRBV29-1 and TRBJ1-3; D remains unclear. V lost 4 bases and J 0 bases, leaving 10 bases between the germline ends. This CDR3 is built from 14 residues. Germline CDR1 reads SQVTM; CDR2 reads ANQGSEA. The CDR3 nucleotides are TGCAGCGTTGGAGGTGGGAACTCTGGAAACACCATATATTTT. Translating it yields CSVGGGNSGNTIYF.

The CDR3 DNA follows: TGTGCCAGCAGACGGGACAGGGTCTACGAGCAGTACTTC. Residues: CASRRDRVYEQYF. This sequence joins TRBV6-5 and TRBJ2-7, with 9 bases lining up with TRBD1. The CDR3 loop spans 13 amino acids. The V segment lost 6 bases and the J segment 3 bases; nucleotides outside the gene matches: 3. Germline values: CDR1 MNHEY, CDR2 SVGAGI.

V is TRBV7-3 and J is TRBJ2-1; D may match TRBD1 or TRBD2 (6 bases each). The V gene's germline CDR1 is SGHTA and CDR2 FQGTGA. The CDR3 is made up of 18 amino acids. The germline V and J ends were trimmed by 5 bases and 0 bases, with 20 bases remaining between them. The CDR3 DNA reads TGTGCCAGCAGCCTCCAAAGAGGGGGGTTTCGCTCCTACAATGAGCAGTTCTTC. It yields the protein CASSLQRGGFRSYNEQFF.

The genes are TRBV4-1 and TRBJ2-2, with a weak D call TRBD1 (6 bases). Trimming left V 3 bases short and J 6 bases short, with 14 bases between. Germline V CDR1 and CDR2: MGHRA, YSYEKL. This CDR3 has 15 amino acids. The CDR3 here is CASSHPPAGAGELFF. The DNA for the CDR3 is TGCGCCAGCAGCCATCCCCCCGCAGGGGCCGGGGAGCTGTTTTTT.

The chain couples TRBV9 to TRBJ1-1, with no clear D. With 3 bases removed from V and 1 base from J, the gap between germline ends came to 10 bases. This CDR3 is built from 14 residues. CDR1 is SGDLS, CDR2 YYNGEE, per germline. CDR3 DNA: TGTGCCAGCAGCGCACGGACGGCGAACACTGAAGCTTTCTTT. Its protein is CASSARTANTEAFF. Supplemented by reference TRBV9 and TRBJ1-1, the full variable domain reads DSGVTQTPKHLITATGQRVTLRCSPRSGDLSVYWYQQSLDQGLQFLIQYYNGEERAKGNILERFSAQQFPDLHSELNLSSLELGDSALYFCASSARTANTEAFFGQGTRLTVV.

This clone was detected a few times. The chain employs TRBV5-1 and TRBJ2-2; D may correspond to TRBD1 or TRBD2 (5 bases each). Per the germline V gene, CDR1 is SGHRS and CDR2 is YFSETQ. Trimming took off 8 bases at V and 7 bases at J, with 15 bases between the two ends. This CDR3 is built from 13 residues. The CDR3 reads CASKGQGDGELFF. DNA for the CDR3: TGCGCCAGTAAGGGGCAGGGAGACGGGGAGCTGTTTTTT.

The V and J genes are TRBV9 and TRBJ2-3, with 10 positions matching TRBD1. The CDR3 sequence is 16 residues long. Losses at the gene ends were 1 base for V and 1 base for J; bases not matched to a gene: 3. Germline CDR1 SGDLS, CDR2 YYNGEE. The chain's CDR3 is CASSVRGTGGTDTQYF. Written as DNA, the CDR3 is TGTGCCAGCAGCGTAAGGGGGACAGGGGGCACAGATACGCAGTATTTT.

The genes are TRBV10-2 and TRBJ2-5; D is unclear. CDR3 length: 13 amino acids. Deletions cut 4 bases from V and 5 bases from J, with 11 bases between. In germline, CDR1 is WSHSY, CDR2 SAAADI. CDR3 nucleotide sequence: TGCGCCAGCAGTGCCCCCGACGGGGAGACCCAGTACTTC. Its protein is CASSAPDGETQYF.